Listed below are T cell receptor beta chains from one sample, sequenced in a study of T cells after yellow fever vaccination. MiXCR, run by TCRdb on the 5' RACE reads, gives a single entry per CDR3 protein. The sample has approximately 600,000 distinct CDR3 sequences; 12% are singletons. The sample here was PBMCs, taken on the day of the yellow fever booster vaccination. These receptors were taken from a young man who received the YFV17D yellow fever vaccine. Each CDR3 is given with its conserved first and last residue. D genes are given only for firm matches. Expanded clones are given a class, and other clones once, few, many or no size at all.

v_gene: TRBV5-1
j_gene: TRBJ2-3
d_gene: .
abundance: .
CDR3aa: CASSLSGTSSDTQYF
CDR3nt: TGCGCCAGCAGCTTATCAGGAACAAGCTCAGATACGCAGTATTTT

v_gene: TRBV10-3
j_gene: TRBJ2-5
d_gene: .
abundance: .
CDR3aa: CAISELRKETQYF
CDR3nt: TGTGCCATCAGTGAGTTAAGAAAAGAGACCCAGTACTTC

v_gene: TRBV28
j_gene: TRBJ1-2
d_gene: .
abundance: few
CDR3aa: CASTVSRGLGYTF
CDR3nt: TGTGCCAGCACTGTTTCGAGAGGGTTAGGCTACACCTTC

v_gene: TRBV20-1
j_gene: TRBJ1-1
d_gene: .
abundance: .
CDR3aa: CSARDVAEAFF
CDR3nt: TGCAGTGCTAGAGATGTGGCAGAAGCTTTCTTT

v_gene: TRBV20-1
j_gene: TRBJ2-7
d_gene: .
abundance: many
CDR3aa: CSAPQAGLYEQYF
CDR3nt: TGCAGTGCCCCCCAGGCGGGACTGTACGAGCAGTACTTC

v_gene: TRBV24-1
j_gene: TRBJ2-7
d_gene: .
abundance: few
CDR3aa: CATSDAGDIYYEQYF
CDR3nt: TGTGCCACCAGTGATGCAGGGGATATTTACTACGAGCAGTACTTC

v_gene: TRBV11-3
j_gene: TRBJ2-5
d_gene: .
abundance: .
CDR3aa: CASSTRSRGGQETQYF
CDR3nt: TGTGCCAGCAGCACCCGGAGTAGGGGAGGCCAAGAGACCCAGTACTTC

v_gene: TRBV20-1
j_gene: TRBJ2-5
d_gene: TRBD2
abundance: .
CDR3aa: CSTNSGRAVETQYF
CDR3nt: TGCAGTACAAACAGCGGGAGGGCCGTGGAGACCCAGTACTTC

v_gene: TRBV10-3
j_gene: TRBJ2-5
d_gene: .
abundance: few
CDR3aa: CAISGSRGQETQYF
CDR3nt: TGTGCCATCAGTGGCTCTAGAGGTCAAGAGACCCAGTACTTC

v_gene: TRBV4-3
j_gene: TRBJ2-5
d_gene: .
abundance: .
CDR3aa: CASSQDLLTQETQYF
CDR3nt: TGCGCCAGCAGCCAAGATCTCCTGACCCAAGAGACCCAGTACTTC

v_gene: TRBV10-3
j_gene: TRBJ2-3
d_gene: .
abundance: few
CDR3aa: CANAWDGSDAQYF
CDR3nt: TGTGCCAACGCCTGGGACGGATCCGACGCGCAGTATTTT

v_gene: TRBV7-8
j_gene: TRBJ2-1
d_gene: TRBD2
abundance: few
CDR3aa: CASSLLSTSGSPYNEQFF
CDR3nt: TGTGCCAGCAGCTTACTCTCGACTAGCGGGAGTCCCTACAATGAGCAGTTCTTC

v_gene: TRBV2
j_gene: TRBJ2-1
d_gene: TRBD2
abundance: .
CDR3aa: CAFSSGTSGQSLFFEQFF
CDR3nt: TGTGCCTTCAGTTCCGGGACTAGCGGGCAGAGCCTGTTTTTTGAGCAGTTCTTC

v_gene: TRBV6-1
j_gene: TRBJ2-5
d_gene: .
abundance: .
CDR3aa: CASRRGAMGETQYF
CDR3nt: TGTGCCAGCCGCCGGGGTGCCATGGGAGAGACCCAGTACTTC

v_gene: TRBV11-2
j_gene: TRBJ2-1
d_gene: .
abundance: many
CDR3aa: CASGWTASSYNEQFF
CDR3nt: TGTGCCAGCGGCTGGACTGCGAGCTCCTACAATGAGCAGTTCTTC

v_gene: TRBV6-5
j_gene: TRBJ2-3
d_gene: .
abundance: .
CDR3aa: CASSFLGLFTDTQYF
CDR3nt: TGTGCCAGCAGTTTCCTGGGACTCTTCACAGATACGCAGTATTTT

v_gene: TRBV28
j_gene: TRBJ2-7
d_gene: TRBD1
abundance: few
CDR3aa: CASSSGTGADEQYF
CDR3nt: TGTGCCAGCAGTTCCGGGACAGGGGCCGACGAGCAGTACTTC

v_gene: TRBV2
j_gene: TRBJ2-1
d_gene: TRBD1
abundance: few
CDR3aa: CASRPETGGLWGADNEQFF
CDR3nt: TGTGCCAGCAGGCCGGAGACAGGGGGCCTCTGGGGAGCGGACAATGAGCAGTTCTTC

v_gene: TRBV20-1
j_gene: TRBJ2-5
d_gene: TRBD2
abundance: .
CDR3aa: CSAPSGGKETQYF
CDR3nt: TGCAGTGCTCCCTCGGGAGGGAAAGAGACCCAGTACTTC

v_gene: TRBV3-1
j_gene: TRBJ2-1
d_gene: .
abundance: few
CDR3aa: CASTRTGEELAAVLFF
CDR3nt: TGTGCCAGCACACGAACAGGGGAGGAACTAGCAGCCGTTTTGTTCTTC

v_gene: TRBV5-5
j_gene: TRBJ1-1
d_gene: TRBD1
abundance: few
CDR3aa: CASSFGQAGTEAFF
CDR3nt: TGTGCCAGCAGCTTCGGACAGGCGGGCACTGAAGCTTTCTTT

v_gene: TRBV7-2
j_gene: TRBJ2-5
d_gene: TRBD2
abundance: few
CDR3aa: CASSGGAGGRFQYF
CDR3nt: TGTGCCAGCAGCGGAGGTGCGGGAGGTCGGTTCCAGTACTTC

v_gene: TRBV20-1
j_gene: TRBJ2-7
d_gene: TRBD2
abundance: .
CDR3aa: CPASAGGGNHEQDF
CDR3nt: TGCCCTGCTTCAGCGGGAGGGGGGAACCACGAGCAGGACTTC

v_gene: TRBV9
j_gene: TRBJ2-5
d_gene: .
abundance: few
CDR3aa: CASSVGQGWQTQYF
CDR3nt: TGTGCCAGCAGCGTTGGTCAGGGTTGGCAGACCCAGTACTTC

v_gene: TRBV18
j_gene: TRBJ2-1
d_gene: TRBD2
abundance: many
CDR3aa: CASSPKAGGPYNEQFF
CDR3nt: TGTGCCAGCTCACCTAAGGCGGGAGGGCCCTACAATGAGCAGTTCTTC

v_gene: TRBV14
j_gene: TRBJ2-3
d_gene: .
abundance: few
CDR3aa: CASSARVTQSTDTQYF
CDR3nt: TGTGCCAGCAGCGCCCGTGTGACTCAGAGCACAGATACGCAGTATTTT

v_gene: TRBV29-1
j_gene: TRBJ2-7
d_gene: .
abundance: few
CDR3aa: CSVVGQEQYF
CDR3nt: TGCAGCGTAGTAGGGCAGGAGCAGTACTTC

v_gene: TRBV14
j_gene: TRBJ2-3
d_gene: .
abundance: few
CDR3aa: CASSQTSDTQYF
CDR3nt: TGTGCCAGCAGCCAGACGTCGGATACGCAGTATTTT

v_gene: TRBV5-1
j_gene: TRBJ2-1
d_gene: .
abundance: many
CDR3aa: CASSLGTQNQEQFF
CDR3nt: TGCGCCAGCAGCTTAGGGACTCAGAATCAAGAGCAGTTCTTC

v_gene: TRBV6-2/TRBV6-3
j_gene: TRBJ2-1
d_gene: TRBD1
abundance: few
CDR3aa: CASSYSPGQGAYEQFF
CDR3nt: TGTGCCAGCAGTTACTCGCCGGGACAGGGGGCCTATGAGCAGTTCTTC

v_gene: TRBV3-1
j_gene: TRBJ2-7
d_gene: TRBD2
abundance: few
CDR3aa: CASSQDRTSSEQYF
CDR3nt: TGTGCCAGCAGCCAAGATAGGACTAGTAGCGAGCAGTACTTC

v_gene: TRBV5-5
j_gene: TRBJ2-1
d_gene: .
abundance: many
CDR3aa: CASSFVKNEQFF
CDR3nt: TGTGCCAGCAGCTTCGTAAAGAATGAGCAGTTCTTC

v_gene: TRBV29-1
j_gene: TRBJ1-1
d_gene: .
abundance: few
CDR3aa: CSGSRNTEAFF
CDR3nt: TGCAGCGGATCAAGGAACACTGAAGCTTTCTTT

v_gene: TRBV6-1
j_gene: TRBJ1-5
d_gene: .
abundance: .
CDR3aa: CASIGSIWINQPQHF
CDR3nt: TGTGCCAGCATTGGATCGATCTGGATCAATCAGCCCCAGCATTTT

v_gene: TRBV28
j_gene: TRBJ2-3
d_gene: TRBD2
abundance: .
CDR3aa: CASSFASGITDTQYF
CDR3nt: TGTGCCAGCAGTTTCGCTAGCGGCATCACAGATACGCAGTATTTT

v_gene: TRBV20-1
j_gene: TRBJ2-5
d_gene: .
abundance: few
CDR3aa: CSALAGKETQYF
CDR3nt: TGCAGTGCTCTGGCAGGGAAAGAGACCCAGTACTTC

v_gene: TRBV5-1
j_gene: TRBJ2-6
d_gene: TRBD1
abundance: .
CDR3aa: CASSTGQHSGANVLTF
CDR3nt: TGCGCCAGCAGCACGGGACAGCACTCTGGGGCCAACGTCCTGACTTTC

v_gene: TRBV18
j_gene: TRBJ2-5
d_gene: .
abundance: .
CDR3aa: CASSPTQTAVETQYF
CDR3nt: TGTGCCAGCTCACCAACTCAGACAGCGGTGGAGACCCAGTACTTC

v_gene: TRBV7-9
j_gene: TRBJ2-5
d_gene: TRBD2
abundance: .
CDR3aa: CASSYIAGEETQYF
CDR3nt: TGTGCCAGCAGCTATATAGCGGGGGAAGAGACCCAGTACTTC

v_gene: TRBV2
j_gene: TRBJ1-1
d_gene: .
abundance: .
CDR3aa: CASSGVALNTEAFF
CDR3nt: TGTGCCAGCAGTGGTGTGGCCCTGAACACTGAAGCTTTCTTT

v_gene: TRBV30
j_gene: TRBJ2-3
d_gene: TRBD2
abundance: .
CDR3aa: CAWSVGSGGLGAQYF
CDR3nt: TGTGCCTGGAGTGTAGGTAGCGGGGGCCTAGGGGCGCAGTATTTT

v_gene: TRBV7-6
j_gene: TRBJ2-2
d_gene: .
abundance: .
CDR3aa: CASSLDVDTGELFF
CDR3nt: TGTGCCAGCAGCTTAGATGTTGACACCGGGGAGCTGTTTTTT

v_gene: TRBV6-5
j_gene: TRBJ1-3
d_gene: TRBD1
abundance: many
CDR3aa: CASRQGAFSGNTIYF
CDR3nt: TGTGCCAGCAGACAGGGGGCTTTCTCTGGAAACACCATATATTTT

v_gene: TRBV20-1
j_gene: TRBJ1-4
d_gene: TRBD1
abundance: .
CDR3aa: CSARGQGNEKLFF
CDR3nt: TGCAGTGCTAGAGGACAGGGAAATGAAAAACTGTTTTTT

v_gene: TRBV21-1
j_gene: TRBJ2-1
d_gene: .
abundance: .
CDR3aa: CASTRRNEQFF
CDR3nt: TGTGCCAGCACCAGGCGCAATGAGCAGTTCTTC

v_gene: TRBV29-1
j_gene: TRBJ2-2
d_gene: .
abundance: few
CDR3aa: CSVARGFGTGELFF
CDR3nt: TGCAGCGTTGCTCGGGGGTTCGGCACCGGGGAGCTGTTTTTT

v_gene: TRBV5-1
j_gene: TRBJ2-7
d_gene: TRBD2
abundance: few
CDR3aa: CASSPFGLTSGSHEQYF
CDR3nt: TGCGCCAGCAGCCCCTTTGGGCTGACTAGCGGGAGCCACGAGCAGTACTTC

v_gene: TRBV9
j_gene: TRBJ2-1
d_gene: TRBD2
abundance: .
CDR3aa: CASSAGGNLGYNEQFF
CDR3nt: TGTGCCAGCAGCGCGGGGGGGAACCTCGGCTACAATGAGCAGTTCTTC

v_gene: TRBV5-4
j_gene: TRBJ2-5
d_gene: .
abundance: few
CDR3aa: CASSLSGLFETQYF
CDR3nt: TGTGCCAGCAGCTTGAGTGGGTTATTTGAGACCCAGTACTTC

v_gene: TRBV28
j_gene: TRBJ2-7
d_gene: .
abundance: .
CDR3aa: CASSSTTGLGHEQYF
CDR3nt: TGTGCCAGCAGTTCCACGACAGGTCTCGGGCACGAGCAGTACTTC

v_gene: TRBV4-2
j_gene: TRBJ2-5
d_gene: TRBD2
abundance: few
CDR3aa: CASSISGRAEETQYF
CDR3nt: TGTGCCAGCAGCATTAGCGGGAGGGCGGAAGAGACCCAGTACTTC

v_gene: TRBV5-1
j_gene: TRBJ2-7
d_gene: .
abundance: .
CDR3aa: CASRRAGTYEQYF
CDR3nt: TGCGCCAGCCGCCGGGCAGGGACCTACGAGCAGTACTTC

v_gene: TRBV20-1
j_gene: TRBJ2-3
d_gene: TRBD2
abundance: .
CDR3aa: CSAWPSGLGARGTQYF
CDR3nt: TGCAGTGCTTGGCCTTCCGGACTAGGGGCTCGAGGCACGCAGTATTTT

v_gene: TRBV20-1
j_gene: TRBJ1-6
d_gene: .
abundance: once
CDR3aa: CSARDPWSGDNSPLHF
CDR3nt: TGCAGTGCTAGAGATCCCTGGTCCGGCGATAATTCACCCCTCCACTTT

v_gene: TRBV7-2
j_gene: TRBJ2-1
d_gene: TRBD2
abundance: few
CDR3aa: CASSLQTSGSGYEQFF
CDR3nt: TGTGCCAGCAGCCTACAGACTAGCGGGAGTGGGTATGAGCAGTTCTTC

v_gene: TRBV28
j_gene: TRBJ2-5
d_gene: .
abundance: few
CDR3aa: CASTPGGLHLETQYF
CDR3nt: TGTGCCAGCACCCCAGGGGGACTACACTTAGAGACCCAGTACTTC

v_gene: TRBV11-2
j_gene: TRBJ2-7
d_gene: TRBD2
abundance: .
CDR3aa: CASQLWTSGTQAGYEQYF
CDR3nt: TGTGCCAGCCAACTGTGGACTAGCGGGACCCAAGCGGGGTACGAGCAGTACTTC

v_gene: TRBV19
j_gene: TRBJ2-1
d_gene: TRBD2
abundance: .
CDR3aa: CASSPVSSGRIEQFF
CDR3nt: TGTGCCAGTAGTCCCGTTTCGAGCGGGAGAATTGAGCAGTTCTTC

v_gene: TRBV24-1
j_gene: TRBJ2-3
d_gene: TRBD1
abundance: few
CDR3aa: CATSDSDRAPAGDTQYF
CDR3nt: TGTGCCACCAGTGATTCCGACAGGGCACCTGCGGGCGATACGCAGTATTTT

v_gene: TRBV9
j_gene: TRBJ2-2
d_gene: TRBD2
abundance: few
CDR3aa: CASSVGTLAETGELFF
CDR3nt: TGTGCCAGCAGCGTAGGCACCCTAGCGGAGACCGGGGAGCTGTTTTTT